This T cell receptor beta chain is from a study of cytomegalovirus exposure and HLA in healthy donors. About the study: Among the roughly 380 donors who were genotyped, over 70% fell in the genetic ancestry cluster that is associated with self-reported Caucasian donors.

Study-level points and caveats: According to the study, approximately 150 TCR beta chains were cytomegalovirus-associated. A later analysis found that most CMV-associated TCR beta chains appeared HLA-restricted.

The PCR made use of 60 Vbeta and 13 Jbeta primers. The protocol was immunoSEQ multiplex PCR, while the TCRdb copy is restricted to in-frame clones and leaves out a portion. The table has about 200,000 clones, 65% to 80% seen once. The germline gives CDR1 GTSNPN, CDR2 SVGIG (reference sequence). The CDR3 spans 15 residues. V lost 0 bases and J lost 4; bases outside the gene matches: 4. About this clone: Antigen: not known.

The source material was PBMCs. This rearrangement joins TRBV30 to TRBJ2-3; 10 positions agree with TRBD2. The sequence was obtained from a woman aged 40 to 50 in good health and CMV-seronegative. DNA for the CDR3: TGTGCCTGGAGTGTAGCTAGCGGGAGTGCAGATACGCAGTATTTT. Translation: CAWSVASGSADTQYF.